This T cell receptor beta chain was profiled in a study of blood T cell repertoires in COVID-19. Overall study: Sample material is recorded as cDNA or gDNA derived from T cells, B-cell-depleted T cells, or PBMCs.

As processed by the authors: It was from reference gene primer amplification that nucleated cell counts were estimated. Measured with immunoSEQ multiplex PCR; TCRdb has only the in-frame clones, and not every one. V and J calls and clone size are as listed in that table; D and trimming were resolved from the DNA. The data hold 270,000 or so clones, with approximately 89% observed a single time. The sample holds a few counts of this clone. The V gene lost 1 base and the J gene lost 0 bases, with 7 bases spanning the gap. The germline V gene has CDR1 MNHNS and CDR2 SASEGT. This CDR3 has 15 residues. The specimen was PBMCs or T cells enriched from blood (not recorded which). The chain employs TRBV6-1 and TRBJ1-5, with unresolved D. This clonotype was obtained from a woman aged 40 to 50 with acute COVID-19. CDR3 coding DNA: TGTGCCAGCAGTGAAGGTCGTAATAGCAATCAGCCCCAGCATTTT. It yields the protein CASSEGRNSNQPQHF.